This T cell receptor beta chain is from a study of T cells after yellow fever vaccination. General study points: Most clones from primary vaccination resurfaced after the booster (roughly 96% CD4, approximately 88% CD8).

In regard to this clonotype: Its specificity is unknown.

In germline, CDR1 is SGHRS, CDR2 YFSETQ. CDR3 length equals 15 residues. Trimming shortened V by 0 bases and J by 5 bases, and 11 bases separated the two germline ends. TCRdb reanalysed the 5' RACE reads using MiXCR and keeps one entry per CDR3 protein. This sample has some 350,000 distinct CDR3 sequences, with about 8.7% found just once. J is TRBJ2-2 and V is TRBV5-1; D remains unclear. This clonotype originated in a man in his late teens or twenties who received the YFV17D yellow fever vaccine. Sequencing used PBMCs, obtained on the day of the first yellow fever vaccination. The CDR3 loop reads CASSLAILRTGELFF. The DNA of the CDR3 is TGCGCCAGCAGCTTGGCTATATTGAGGACCGGGGAGCTGTTTTTT.